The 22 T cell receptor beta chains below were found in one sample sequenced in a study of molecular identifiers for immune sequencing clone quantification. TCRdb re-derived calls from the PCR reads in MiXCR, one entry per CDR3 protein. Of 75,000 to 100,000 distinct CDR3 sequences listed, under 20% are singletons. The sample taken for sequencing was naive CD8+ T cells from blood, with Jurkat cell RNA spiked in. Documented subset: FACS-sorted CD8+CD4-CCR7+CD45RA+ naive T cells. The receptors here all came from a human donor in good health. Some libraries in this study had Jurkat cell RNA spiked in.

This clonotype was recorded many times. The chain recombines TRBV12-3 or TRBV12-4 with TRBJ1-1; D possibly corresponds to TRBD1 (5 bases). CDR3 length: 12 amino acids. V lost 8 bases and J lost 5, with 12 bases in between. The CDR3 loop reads CASHGGRTEAFF. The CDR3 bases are TGTGCCAGCCACGGGGGTCGGACTGAAGCTTTCTTT.

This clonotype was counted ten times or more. The CDR3 reads CASSQVPSTDEQFF. CDR3 nucleotides: TGCGCCAGCAGCCAAGTTCCATCCACGGATGAGCAGTTCTTC. The J gene is TRBJ2-1, the V gene TRBV4-1; D is unresolved. Per the germline V gene, CDR1 is MGHRA and CDR2 is YSYEKL. V shed 1 base and J shed 8 bases, with 12 bases lying between them. The CDR3 length is 14 residues.

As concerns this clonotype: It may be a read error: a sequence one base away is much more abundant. The CDR3 coding sequence is TGTGTCAGCAGTCCCAGGGCGACCACCTACGAGCAGTACTTC. Translating it yields CVSSPRATTYEQYF. This sequence joins TRBV27 and TRBJ2-7; tentative D call: TRBD1 (5 bases). Looked up from germline, CDR1 is MNHEY and CDR2 is SMNVEV (reference sequence). This CDR3 comprises 14 residues.

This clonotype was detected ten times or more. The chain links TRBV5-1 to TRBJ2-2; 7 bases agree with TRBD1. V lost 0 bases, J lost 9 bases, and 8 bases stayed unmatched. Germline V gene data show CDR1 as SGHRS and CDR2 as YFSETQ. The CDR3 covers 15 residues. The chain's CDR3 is CASSLDRGVIRELFF. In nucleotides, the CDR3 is TGCGCCAGCAGCTTGGACAGGGGAGTGATCCGGGAGCTGTTTTTT.

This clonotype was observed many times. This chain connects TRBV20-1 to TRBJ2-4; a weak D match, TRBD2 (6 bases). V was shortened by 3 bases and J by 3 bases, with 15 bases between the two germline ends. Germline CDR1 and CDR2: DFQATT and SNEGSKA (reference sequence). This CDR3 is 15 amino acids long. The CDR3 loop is CSARVIAEDKNIQYF. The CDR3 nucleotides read TGCAGTGCTAGGGTAATAGCGGAGGACAAAAACATTCAGTACTTC.

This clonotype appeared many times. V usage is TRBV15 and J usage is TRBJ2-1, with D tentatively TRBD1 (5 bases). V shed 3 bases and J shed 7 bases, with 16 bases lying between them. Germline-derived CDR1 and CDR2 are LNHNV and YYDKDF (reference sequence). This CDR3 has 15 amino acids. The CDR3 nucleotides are TGTGCCACCAGCAGCCGGCAGGGCTTGGATAATGAGCAGTTCTTC. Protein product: CATSSRQGLDNEQFF.

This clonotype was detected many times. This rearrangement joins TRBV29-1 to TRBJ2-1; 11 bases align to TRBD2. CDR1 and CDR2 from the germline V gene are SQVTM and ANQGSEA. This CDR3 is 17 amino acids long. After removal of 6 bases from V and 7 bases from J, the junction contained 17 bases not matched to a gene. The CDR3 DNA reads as TGCAGCGTCGCGGGACTAGCGGCCTCCCACCGTGGGAATGAGCAGTTCTTC. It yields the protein CSVAGLAASHRGNEQFF.

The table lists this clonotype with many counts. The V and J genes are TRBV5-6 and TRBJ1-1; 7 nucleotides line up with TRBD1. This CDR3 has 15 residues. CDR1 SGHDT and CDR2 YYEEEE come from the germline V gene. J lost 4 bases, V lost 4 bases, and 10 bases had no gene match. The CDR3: CASSPGQREGTEAFF. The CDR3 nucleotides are TGTGCCAGCAGCCCGGGACAGCGAGAGGGCACTGAAGCTTTCTTT. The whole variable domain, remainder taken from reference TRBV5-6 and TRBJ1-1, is DAGVTQSPTHLIKTRGQQVTLRCSPKSGHDTVSWYQQALGQGPQFIFQYYEEEERQRGNFPDRFSGHQFPNYSSELNVNALLLGDSALYLCASSPGQREGTEAFFGQGTRLTVV.

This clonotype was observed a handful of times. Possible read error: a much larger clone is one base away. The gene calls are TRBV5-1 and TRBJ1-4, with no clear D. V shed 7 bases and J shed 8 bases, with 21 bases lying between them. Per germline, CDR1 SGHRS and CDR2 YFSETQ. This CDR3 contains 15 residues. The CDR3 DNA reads TGCGCCAGCGCCCCCTTAAACACCTATGGGGAAAAACTGTTTTTT. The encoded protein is CASAPLNTYGEKLFF.

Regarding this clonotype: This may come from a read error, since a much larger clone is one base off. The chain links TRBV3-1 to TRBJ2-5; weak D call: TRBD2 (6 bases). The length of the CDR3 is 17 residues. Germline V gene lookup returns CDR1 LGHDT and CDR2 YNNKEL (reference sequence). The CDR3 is CASGQGRFAGSQETQYF. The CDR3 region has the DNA TGTGCCAGCGGCCAAGGTCGGTTTGCGGGGAGCCAAGAGACCCAGTACTTC.

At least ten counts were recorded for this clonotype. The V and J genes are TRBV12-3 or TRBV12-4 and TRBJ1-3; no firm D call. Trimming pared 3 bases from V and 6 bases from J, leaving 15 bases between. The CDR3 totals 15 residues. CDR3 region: CASSFDAALANTIYF. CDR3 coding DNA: TGTGCCAGCAGTTTTGATGCGGCTCTGGCAAACACCATATATTTT.

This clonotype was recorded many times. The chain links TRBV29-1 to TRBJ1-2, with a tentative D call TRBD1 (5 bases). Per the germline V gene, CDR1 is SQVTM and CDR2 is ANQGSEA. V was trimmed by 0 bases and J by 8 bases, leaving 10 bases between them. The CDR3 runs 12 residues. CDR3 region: CSVEDRQGGYTF. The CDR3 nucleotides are TGCAGCGTTGAAGATCGCCAGGGAGGCTACACCTTC.

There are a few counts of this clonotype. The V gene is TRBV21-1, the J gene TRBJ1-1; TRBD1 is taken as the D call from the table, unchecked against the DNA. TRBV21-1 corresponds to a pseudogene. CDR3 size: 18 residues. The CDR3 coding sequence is TGTGCCAGCAGCCCCTATGGGGGGGGGGGAGTCCTGAACACTGAAGCTTTCTTT. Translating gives CASSPYGGGGVLNTEAFF.

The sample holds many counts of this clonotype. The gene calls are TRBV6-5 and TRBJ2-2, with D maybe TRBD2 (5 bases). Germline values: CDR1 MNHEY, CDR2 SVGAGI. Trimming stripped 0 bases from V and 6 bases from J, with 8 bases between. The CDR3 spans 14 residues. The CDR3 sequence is CASSYSRGAGELFF. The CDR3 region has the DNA TGTGCCAGCAGTTACTCCCGGGGTGCCGGGGAGCTGTTTTTT.

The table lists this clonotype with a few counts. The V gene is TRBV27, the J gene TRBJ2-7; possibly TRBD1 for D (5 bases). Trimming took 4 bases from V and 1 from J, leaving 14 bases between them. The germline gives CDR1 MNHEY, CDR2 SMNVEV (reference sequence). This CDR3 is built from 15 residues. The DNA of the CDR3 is TGTGCCAGCAGTTCATCCCAGGGTCCATCCTACGAGCAGTACTTC. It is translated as CASSSSQGPSYEQYF.

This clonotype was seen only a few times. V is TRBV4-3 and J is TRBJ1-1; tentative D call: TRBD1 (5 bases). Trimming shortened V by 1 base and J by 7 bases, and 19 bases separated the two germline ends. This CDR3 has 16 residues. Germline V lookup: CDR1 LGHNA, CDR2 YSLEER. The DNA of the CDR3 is TGCGCCAGCAGCCAAGGTCGGGACCTGGAGTATTTTGAAGCTTTCTTT. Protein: CASSQGRDLEYFEAFF.

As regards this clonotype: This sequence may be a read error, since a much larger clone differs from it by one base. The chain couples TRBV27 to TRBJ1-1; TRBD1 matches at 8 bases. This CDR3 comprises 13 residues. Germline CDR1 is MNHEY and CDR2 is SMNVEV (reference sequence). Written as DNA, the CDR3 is TGTGTCAGTCGGACAGGGAGTCACACTGAAGCTTTCTTT. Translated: CVSRTGSHTEAFF.

Written as DNA, the CDR3 is TGTGCCATCAGTGTTCCCTCTATAACCCTAGCGGGGGGATACAATGAGCAGTTCTTC. Protein: CAISVPSITLAGGYNEQFF. This chain links TRBV10-3 with TRBJ2-1; 11 bases fit TRBD2. After removal of 4 bases from V and 4 bases from J, the junction contained 15 bases not matched to a gene. The germline V gene has CDR1 ENHRY and CDR2 SYGVKD. This CDR3 has 19 amino acids.

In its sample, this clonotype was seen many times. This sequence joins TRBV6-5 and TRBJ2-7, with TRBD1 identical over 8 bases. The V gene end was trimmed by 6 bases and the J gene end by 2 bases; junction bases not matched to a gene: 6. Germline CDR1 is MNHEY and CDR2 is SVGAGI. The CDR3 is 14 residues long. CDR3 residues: CASSSGTGTYEQYF. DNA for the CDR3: TGTGCCAGCAGCTCCGGGACAGGAACCTACGAGCAGTACTTC.

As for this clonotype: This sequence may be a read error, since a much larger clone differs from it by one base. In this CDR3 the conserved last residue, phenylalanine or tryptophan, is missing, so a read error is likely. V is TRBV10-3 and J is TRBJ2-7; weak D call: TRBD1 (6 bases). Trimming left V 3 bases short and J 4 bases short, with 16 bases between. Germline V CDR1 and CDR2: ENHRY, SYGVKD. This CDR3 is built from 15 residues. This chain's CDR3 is CAISDTLQGQYEQYL. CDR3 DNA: TGTGCCATCAGTGACACCCTGCAGGGACAATACGAGCAGTACCTC.

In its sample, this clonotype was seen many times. The CDR3 sequence is CASSFRDLYTGELFF. Here the CDR3 DNA reads TGTGCCAGCAGCTTTCGGGACCTATACACCGGGGAGCTGTTTTTT. This rearrangement joins TRBV7-9 to TRBJ2-2, with D perhaps matching TRBD1 or TRBD2 (5 bases each). Trimming shortened V by 3 bases and J by 3 bases, and 11 bases separated the two germline ends. Germline V CDR1 and CDR2: SEHNR, FQNEAQ (reference sequence). The CDR3 sequence is 15 residues long.

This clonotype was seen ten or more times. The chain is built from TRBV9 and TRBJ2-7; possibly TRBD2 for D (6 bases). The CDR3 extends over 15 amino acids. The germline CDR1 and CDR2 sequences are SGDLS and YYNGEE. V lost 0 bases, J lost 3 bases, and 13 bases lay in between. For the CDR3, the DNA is TGTGCCAGCAGCGTAGCAACGGGAGCAAGCTACGAGCAGTACTTC. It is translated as CASSVATGASYEQYF. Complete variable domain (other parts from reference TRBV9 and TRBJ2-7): DSGVTQTPKHLITATGQRVTLRCSPRSGDLSVYWYQQSLDQGLQFLIQYYNGEERAKGNILERFSAQQFPDLHSELNLSSLELGDSALYFCASSVATGASYEQYFGPGTRLTVT.